Listed here are 4 T cell receptor beta chains from one sample, sequenced in a study of blood T cell repertoires in COVID-19. The repertoire was sequenced with immunoSEQ multiplex PCR; TCRdb's copy has only in-frame clones and lacks some. The sample contains about 80,000 clones, 82% of which appear only once. Material for sequencing was peripheral blood. These receptors were collected from a human donor in a cohort sampled during active COVID-19.

The chain employs TRBV28 and TRBJ1-1; D might be TRBD1 (5 bases). V lost 5 bases and J 0 bases, leaving 16 bases between the germline ends. Germline V gene lookup returns CDR1 MDHEN and CDR2 SYDVKM. This CDR3 has 16 amino acids. The CDR3 loop is CASSPHPQGVNTEAFF. CDR3 nucleotide sequence: TGTGCCAGCAGTCCTCATCCCCAAGGGGTGAACACTGAAGCTTTCTTT.

CDR3 sequence: CATSRDRRASGNTIYF. Written as DNA, the CDR3 is TGTGCCACCAGCAGAGATCGCAGGGCCTCTGGAAACACCATATATTTT. This chain uses TRBV15 with TRBJ1-3; possibly TRBD1 for D (5 bases). The CDR3 has 16 residues. Looked up from germline, CDR1 is LNHNV and CDR2 is YYDKDF (reference sequence). V was shortened by 0 bases and J by 0 bases, with 9 bases between the two germline ends.

The V and J genes are TRBV6-2 or TRBV6-3 and TRBJ1-1, with D uncertain. The germline gives CDR1 MNHEY, CDR2 SVGEGT. V lost 1 base, J lost 11 bases, and 8 bases lay in between. The CDR3 extends over 11 amino acids. CDR3 nucleotides: TGTGCCAGCAGTTACTTGGCAATGGCTTTCTTT. Its translation: CASSYLAMAFF.

This clone was seen a handful of times. V is TRBV29-1 and J is TRBJ1-2; D gene unclear. Per the germline V gene, CDR1 is SQVTM and CDR2 is ANQGSEA. The CDR3 covers 11 residues. V was pared by 3 bases and J by 3 bases, with 5 bases between. In DNA form, the CDR3 reads TGCAGCGTTGACCTGTACTATGGCTACACCTTC. Translating gives CSVDLYYGYTF.